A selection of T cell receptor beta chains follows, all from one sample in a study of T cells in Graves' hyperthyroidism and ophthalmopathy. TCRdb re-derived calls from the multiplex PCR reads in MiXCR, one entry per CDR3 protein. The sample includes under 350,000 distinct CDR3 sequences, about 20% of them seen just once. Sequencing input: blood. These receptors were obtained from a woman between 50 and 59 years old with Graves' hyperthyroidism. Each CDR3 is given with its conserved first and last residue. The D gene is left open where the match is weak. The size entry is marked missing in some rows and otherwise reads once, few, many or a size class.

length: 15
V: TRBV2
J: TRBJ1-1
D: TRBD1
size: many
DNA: TGTGCCAGCAGTGGACAGGGAGGAATGAACACTGAAGCTTTCTTT
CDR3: CASSGQGGMNTEAFF

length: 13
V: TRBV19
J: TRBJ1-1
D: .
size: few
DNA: TGTGCCAGTAGTATTACGGTGAACACTGAAGCTTTCTTT
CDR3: CASSITVNTEAFF

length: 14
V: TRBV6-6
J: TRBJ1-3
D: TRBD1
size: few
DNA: TGTGCCAGCAGTTACTCAGGGACAGGGAAAACCATATATTTT
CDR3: CASSYSGTGKTIYF

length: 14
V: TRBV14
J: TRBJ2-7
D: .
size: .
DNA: TGTGCCAGCAAGTCGTCCGGGTCCCTCGGGAGGCAGTACTTC
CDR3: CASKSSGSLGRQYF

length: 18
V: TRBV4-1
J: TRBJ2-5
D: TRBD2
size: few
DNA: TGCGCCAGCAGCCAAGAAGGGACTAGCGGGGTGAACCAAGAGACCCAGTACTTC
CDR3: CASSQEGTSGVNQETQYF

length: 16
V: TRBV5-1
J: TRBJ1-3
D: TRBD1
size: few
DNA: TGCGCCAGCAGCTCTACGGGACAGGGGGCTGGAAACACCATATATTTT
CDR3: CASSSTGQGAGNTIYF

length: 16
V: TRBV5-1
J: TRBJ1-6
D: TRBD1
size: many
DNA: TGCGCCAGCAGCTTGGGGGACAGCCTTTATAATTCACCCCTCCACTTT
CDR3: CASSLGDSLYNSPLHF

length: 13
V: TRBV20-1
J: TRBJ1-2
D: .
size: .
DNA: TGCAGTGCCAACCCTGCCGGTAACTATGGCTACACCTTC
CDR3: CSANPAGNYGYTF

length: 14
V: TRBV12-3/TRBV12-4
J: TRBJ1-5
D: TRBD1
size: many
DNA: TGTGCCAGCAGTTCCGCAGGGGGTAATCAGCCCCAGCATTTT
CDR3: CASSSAGGNQPQHF

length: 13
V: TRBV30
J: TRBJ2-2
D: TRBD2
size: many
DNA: TGTGCCTGGAGTGTTACTAGCGGGGGGGAGCTGTTTTTT
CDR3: CAWSVTSGGELFF

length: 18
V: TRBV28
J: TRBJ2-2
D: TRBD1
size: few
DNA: TGTGCCAGCAGCCGTCGAATCTCCAGGGGGCTGGGGACCGGGGAGCTGTTTTTT
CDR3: CASSRRISRGLGTGELFF

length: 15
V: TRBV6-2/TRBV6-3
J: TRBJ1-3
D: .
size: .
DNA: TGTGCCAGCAGGACAGACAGGCCCTCTGGAAACACCATATATTTT
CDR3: CASRTDRPSGNTIYF

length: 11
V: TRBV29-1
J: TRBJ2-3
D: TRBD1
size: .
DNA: TGCAGCGTTGGACAGGGCGGTACGCAGTATTTT
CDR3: CSVGQGGTQYF

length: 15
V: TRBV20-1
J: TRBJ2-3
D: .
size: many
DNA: TGCAGTGCTAGAGTGCTAGCTCGACCCACAGATACGCAGTATTTT
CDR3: CSARVLARPTDTQYF

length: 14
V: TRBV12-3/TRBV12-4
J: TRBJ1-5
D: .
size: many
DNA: TGTGCCAGCAGTTTGGCTGGTCAGGGCCAGCCCCAGCATTTT
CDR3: CASSLAGQGQPQHF

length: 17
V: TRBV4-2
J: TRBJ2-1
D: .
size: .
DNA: TGTGCCAGCAGCCAGGAACCCAGGGGTAGCGGGCCCAATGAGCAGTTCTTC
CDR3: CASSQEPRGSGPNEQFF

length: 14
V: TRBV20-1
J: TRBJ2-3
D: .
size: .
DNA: TGCAGTGCTAGAGATCGGTACCGACCGGATACGCAGTATTTT
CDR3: CSARDRYRPDTQYF

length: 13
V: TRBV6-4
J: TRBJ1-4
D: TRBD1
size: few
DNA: TGTGCCAGCCGTACAGGGGGCGTTGAAAAACTGTTTTTT
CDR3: CASRTGGVEKLFF

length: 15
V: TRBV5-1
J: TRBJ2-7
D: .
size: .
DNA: TGCGCCAGCAGCTTGGATCCAGGGTTCTCCTACGAGCAGTACTTC
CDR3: CASSLDPGFSYEQYF

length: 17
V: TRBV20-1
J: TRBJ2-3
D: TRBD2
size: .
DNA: TGCAGTGCTATGGATTCAACCGGGACTAGAGGTACAGATACGCAGTATTTT
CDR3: CSAMDSTGTRGTDTQYF

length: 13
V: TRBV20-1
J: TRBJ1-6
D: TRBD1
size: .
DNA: TGCAGTGCTAGAAACGGGACAGCCGCACCCCTCCACTTT
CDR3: CSARNGTAAPLHF

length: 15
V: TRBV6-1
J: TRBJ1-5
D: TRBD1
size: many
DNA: TGTGCCAGCAGTACTGCAGGGGGCCGAGGTCAGCCCCAGCATTTT
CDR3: CASSTAGGRGQPQHF

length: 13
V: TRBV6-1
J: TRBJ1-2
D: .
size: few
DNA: TGTGCCAGCATTCGGGACCCGATTTATGGCTACACCTTC
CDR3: CASIRDPIYGYTF

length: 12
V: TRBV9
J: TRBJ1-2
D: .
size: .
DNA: TGTGCCAGCAGCGTAGCAGGGGTCGGCTACACCTTC
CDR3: CASSVAGVGYTF

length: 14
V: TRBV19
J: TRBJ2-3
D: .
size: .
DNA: TGTGCCAGTAGTATAGGAGAATTCACAGATACGCAGTATTTT
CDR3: CASSIGEFTDTQYF

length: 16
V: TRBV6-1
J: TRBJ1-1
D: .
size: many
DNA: TGTGCCAGCAGACGCGATTGGACAGTTTCTGGCACTGAAGCTTTCTTT
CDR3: CASRRDWTVSGTEAFF

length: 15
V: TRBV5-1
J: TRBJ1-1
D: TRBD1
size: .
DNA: TGCGCCAGCGCCCCGACGACAGGGGAAGGCACTGAAGCTTTCTTT
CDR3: CASAPTTGEGTEAFF

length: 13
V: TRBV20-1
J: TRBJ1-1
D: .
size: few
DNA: TGCAGTGCTAGGCCCGACCGGAACACTGAAGCTTTCTTT
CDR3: CSARPDRNTEAFF

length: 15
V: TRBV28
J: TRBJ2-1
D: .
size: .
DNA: TGTGCCAGCAGTTTATTCAGGAGCTCCTACAATGAGCAGTTCTTC
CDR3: CASSLFRSSYNEQFF

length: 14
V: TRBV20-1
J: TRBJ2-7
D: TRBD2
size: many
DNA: TGCAGTGCTCTGACTAGCGGGAGTTACTACGAGCAGTACTTC
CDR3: CSALTSGSYYEQYF

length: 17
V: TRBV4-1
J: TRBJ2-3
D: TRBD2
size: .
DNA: TGCGCCAGCAGCCAGCAGACTAGCGGGAGGGGCTCAGATACGCAGTATTTT
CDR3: CASSQQTSGRGSDTQYF

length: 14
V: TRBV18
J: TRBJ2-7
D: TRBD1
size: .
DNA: TGTGCCAGCTCCGGAACAGGGGGCGCGTACGAGCAGTACTTC
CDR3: CASSGTGGAYEQYF

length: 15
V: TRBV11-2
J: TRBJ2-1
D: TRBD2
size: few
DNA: TGTGCCAGCAGCGTTCTCAGCGGGAGTTCCGATGAGCAGTTCTTC
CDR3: CASSVLSGSSDEQFF

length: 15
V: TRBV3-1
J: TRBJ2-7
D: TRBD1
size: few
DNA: TGTGCCAGCAGCCAAGATCTGGGACAGGGTGAAGAGCAGTACTTC
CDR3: CASSQDLGQGEEQYF

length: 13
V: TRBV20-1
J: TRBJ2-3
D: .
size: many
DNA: TGCAGTGCTAAACAAGCGTCCACAGATACGCAGTATTTT
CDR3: CSAKQASTDTQYF

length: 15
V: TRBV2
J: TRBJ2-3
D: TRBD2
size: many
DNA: TGTGCCAGCAGTGAAGAACTAGCGGGAGCAGATACGCAGTATTTT
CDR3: CASSEELAGADTQYF

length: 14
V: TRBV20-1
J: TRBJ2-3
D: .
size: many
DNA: TGCAGTGCTAGGCAGAGTCACTCTGGGGATACGCAGTATTTT
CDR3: CSARQSHSGDTQYF

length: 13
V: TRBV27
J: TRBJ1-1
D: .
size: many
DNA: TGTGCCAGCAGTTTGGGGCGAAGTACTGAAGCTTTCTTT
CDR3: CASSLGRSTEAFF

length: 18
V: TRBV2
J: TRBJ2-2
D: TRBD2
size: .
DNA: TGTGCCAGCAGTTACCCGGGACTAGCGGGACCTAACACCGGGGAGCTGTTTTTT
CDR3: CASSYPGLAGPNTGELFF

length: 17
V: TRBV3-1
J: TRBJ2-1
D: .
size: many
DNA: TGTGCCAGCAGCCAAGATACCAGCGGGTTAACCTACAATGAGCAGTTCTTC
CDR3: CASSQDTSGLTYNEQFF

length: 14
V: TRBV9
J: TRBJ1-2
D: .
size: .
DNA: TGTGCCAGCAGCCCCGCGGCATCTAACTATGGCTACACCTTC
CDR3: CASSPAASNYGYTF

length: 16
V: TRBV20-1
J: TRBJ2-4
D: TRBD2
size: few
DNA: TGCAGTGCTAGGATACTAGCGGGAGTCCGCAAAAACATTCAGTACTTC
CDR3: CSARILAGVRKNIQYF